The 2 T cell receptor beta chains reported below all come from one sample, sequenced in a study of T cells in Graves' hyperthyroidism and ophthalmopathy. Regions amplified from RNA transcripts were the TCR beta CDR3 regions. First-round RT-PCR targeting the TCR CDR3 was performed with the HTBI primer set. TCRdb recomputed calls from the multiplex PCR reads with MiXCR, one row per CDR3 protein. The profile shows 300,000 to 450,000 distinct CDR3 sequences, approximately 25% of them singletons. Sequencing was done on a sample of blood. The receptor set was obtained from a man aged 45 to 65 with Graves' hyperthyroidism.

V usage is TRBV30 and J usage is TRBJ2-3; a possible D gene is TRBD2 (6 bases). Trimming took 4 bases from V and 1 from J, leaving 15 bases between them. Germline-derived CDR1 and CDR2 are GTSNPN and SVGIG (reference sequence). This CDR3 is 15 amino acids long. The CDR3 DNA reads as TGTGCCTGGACACCGGGACTCCAGGGCACAGATACGCAGTATTTT. This sequence encodes CAWTPGLQGTDTQYF.

The chain uses TRBV5-1 and TRBJ2-7; TRBD1 aligns across 10 bases. The length of the CDR3 is 16 residues. With 2 bases clipped from V and 0 bases from J, the junction kept 5 bases outside the gene matches. Germline V gene data show CDR1 as SGHRS and CDR2 as YFSETQ. CDR3 nucleotides: TGCGCCAGCAGCTTTGAGGGGACAGGGGTCTCCTACGAGCAGTACTTC. It codes for CASSFEGTGVSYEQYF.